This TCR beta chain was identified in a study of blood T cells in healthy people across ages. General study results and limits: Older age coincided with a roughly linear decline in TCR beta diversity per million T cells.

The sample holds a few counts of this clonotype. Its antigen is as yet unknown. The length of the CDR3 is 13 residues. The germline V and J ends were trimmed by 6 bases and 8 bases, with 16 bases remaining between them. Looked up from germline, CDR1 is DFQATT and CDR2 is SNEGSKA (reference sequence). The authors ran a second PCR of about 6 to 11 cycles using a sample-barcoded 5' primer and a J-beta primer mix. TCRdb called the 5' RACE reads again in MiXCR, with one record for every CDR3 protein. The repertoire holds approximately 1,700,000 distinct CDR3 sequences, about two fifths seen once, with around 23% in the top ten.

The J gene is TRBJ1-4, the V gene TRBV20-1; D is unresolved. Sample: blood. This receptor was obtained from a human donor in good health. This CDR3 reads CSANRVEAEKLFF. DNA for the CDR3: TGCAGTGCGAACCGGGTTGAGGCGGAAAAACTGTTTTTT.